Each of the 7 T cell receptor beta chains below was sequenced from the same sample in a study of cytomegalovirus exposure and HLA in healthy donors. PCR was performed using 60 Vbeta and 13 Jbeta primers. Profiling relied on immunoSEQ multiplex PCR, and the TCRdb table lists in-frame clones only, not all of them. This listing includes more than 90,000 clones. The specimen sequenced was PBMCs. These receptors came from a young man in good health and CMV-seronegative.

A note on this clone: The same CDR3 arises from other DNA sequences in this sample as well. The genes are TRBV6-5 and TRBJ2-1; 9 nucleotides align to TRBD2. Germline values: CDR1 MNHEY, CDR2 SVGAGI. The CDR3 runs to 15 residues. Losses at the gene ends were 3 bases for V and 7 bases for J; bases not matched to a gene: 7. This chain's CDR3 is CASSYPGLARNEQFF. CDR3 DNA sequence: TGTGCCAGCAGTTATCCGGGACTAGCCCGAAATGAGCAGTTCTTC.

This rearrangement joins TRBV4-1 to TRBJ1-2; 9 bases map to TRBD1. CDR1 is MGHRA and CDR2 is YSYEKL in the germline V gene. V lost 4 bases to trimming and J lost 1 base; unmatched junction nucleotides: 13. This CDR3 is built from 18 residues. This CDR3 reads CASSPRAGTGTINYGYTF. The CDR3 DNA reads TGCGCCAGCAGCCCCAGAGCTGGGACAGGGACGATTAACTATGGCTACACCTTC.

This sequence joins TRBV29-1 and TRBJ2-5; maybe TRBD1 (5 bases). Matching the DNA end better, TRBJ2-7 makes the J call doubtful. Germline lookup yields CDR1 SQVTM and CDR2 ANQGSEA. CDR3 length: 13 residues. The chain's CDR3 is CSVERGSSYEQYF. The CDR3 DNA follows: TGCAGCGTTGAAAGGGGTAGCTCCTACGAGCAGTACTTC.

The chain has TRBV7-9 and TRBJ2-7, with 7 bases identical to TRBD1. The CDR3 sequence is 14 residues long. V dropped 4 bases and J dropped 3; count of bases not matched to a gene: 6. The V gene's germline CDR1 is SEHNR and CDR2 FQNEAQ (reference sequence). CDR3 bases: TGTGCCAGCAGCTACGGGACAGAAAACTACGAGCAGTACTTC. Encoded protein: CASSYGTENYEQYF. The full variable domain, completed using reference TRBV7-9 and TRBJ2-7, is DTGVSQNPRHKITKRGQNVTFRCDPISEHNRLYWYRQTLGQGPEFLTYFQNEAQLEKSRLLSDRFSAERPKGSFSTLEIQRTEQGDSAMYLCASSYGTENYEQYFGPGTRLTVT.

The chain recombines TRBV5-1 with TRBJ2-5; tentatively, D is TRBD1 (6 bases). Germline V gene sequence: CDR1 SGHRS, CDR2 YFSETQ. This CDR3 has 14 amino acids. Trimming shortened V by 0 bases and J by 1 base, and 7 bases separated the two germline ends. The CDR3 region has the DNA TGCGCCAGCAGCTTGGGGGACACCCAAGAGACCCAGTACTTC. Translating gives CASSLGDTQETQYF.

The chain joins TRBV15 to TRBJ2-7; perhaps TRBD2 as D (6 bases). V shed 3 bases and J shed 2 bases, with 14 bases lying between them. This CDR3 has 15 residues. The germline V gene has CDR1 LNHNV and CDR2 YYDKDF (reference sequence). The CDR3 loop reads CATSRRDGGAYEQYF. CDR3 nucleotides: TGTGCCACCAGCAGGCGGGACGGGGGAGCCTACGAGCAGTACTTC.

The rearrangement links TRBV2 to TRBJ1-6, with D possibly being TRBD1 (5 bases). V was trimmed by 8 bases and J by 2 bases, leaving 13 bases between them. Germline V lookup: CDR1 SNHLY, CDR2 FYNNEI. This CDR3 comprises 15 residues. Here the CDR3 reads CASAQGTPYNSPLHF. The DNA for the CDR3 is TGTGCCAGCGCCCAGGGAACTCCCTATAATTCACCCCTCCACTTT.